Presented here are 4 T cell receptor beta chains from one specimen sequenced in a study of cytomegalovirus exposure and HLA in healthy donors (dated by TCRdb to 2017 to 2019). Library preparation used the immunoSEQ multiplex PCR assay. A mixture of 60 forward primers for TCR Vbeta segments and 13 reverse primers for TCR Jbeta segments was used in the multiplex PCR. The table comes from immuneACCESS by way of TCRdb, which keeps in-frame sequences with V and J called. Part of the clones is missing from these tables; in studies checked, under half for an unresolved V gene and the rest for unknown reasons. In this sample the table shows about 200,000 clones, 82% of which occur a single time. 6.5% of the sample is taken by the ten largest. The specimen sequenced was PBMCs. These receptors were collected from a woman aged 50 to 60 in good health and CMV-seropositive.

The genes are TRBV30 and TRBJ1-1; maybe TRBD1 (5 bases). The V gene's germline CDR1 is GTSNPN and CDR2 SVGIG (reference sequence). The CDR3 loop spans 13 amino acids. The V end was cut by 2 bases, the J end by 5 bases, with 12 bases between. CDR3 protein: CAWSRGSRTEAFF. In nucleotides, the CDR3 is TGTGCCTGGAGTAGGGGTAGTAGGACTGAAGCTTTCTTT.

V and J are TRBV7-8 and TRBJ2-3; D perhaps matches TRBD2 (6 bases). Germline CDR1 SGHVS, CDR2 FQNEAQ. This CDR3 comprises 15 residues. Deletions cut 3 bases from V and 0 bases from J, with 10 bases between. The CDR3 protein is CASSFAGSSTDTQYF. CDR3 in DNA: TGTGCCAGCAGCTTTGCGGGAAGCAGCACAGATACGCAGTATTTT.

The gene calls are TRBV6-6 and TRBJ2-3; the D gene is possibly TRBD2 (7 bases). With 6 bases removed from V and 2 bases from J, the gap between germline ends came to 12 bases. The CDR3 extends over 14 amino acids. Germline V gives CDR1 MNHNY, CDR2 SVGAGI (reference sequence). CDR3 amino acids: CASSPGGLTDTQYF. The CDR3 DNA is TGTGCCAGCAGCCCGGGGGGCCTCACAGATACGCAGTATTTT.

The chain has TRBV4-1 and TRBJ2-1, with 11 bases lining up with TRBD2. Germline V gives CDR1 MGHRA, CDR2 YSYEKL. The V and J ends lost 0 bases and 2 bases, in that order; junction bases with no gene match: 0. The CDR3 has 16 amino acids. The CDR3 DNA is TGCGCCAGCAGCCAAGAGACTAGCGGGACCTACAATGAGCAGTTCTTC. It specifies CASSQETSGTYNEQFF.